One and the same sample provided the 2 T cell receptor beta chains below, sequenced in a study of CD8 T cells in Susac syndrome. Roughly 0.45 to 1 ug RNA was reverse transcribed with random hexamers. TCRdb reprocessed the immunoSEQ multiplex PCR reads with MiXCR, giving one entry per CDR3 protein. The data hold about 200,000 distinct CDR3 sequences, with around 96% observed a single time. Sequencing was carried out using CD4+ T cells from PBMCs. The receptors come from a human donor with multiple sclerosis.

Only one count was recorded for this clonotype. The rearrangement uses TRBV5-1 and TRBJ2-7; D gene ambiguous. V was cut by 0 bases and J by 2 bases, with 6 bases left in between. Germline assignment: CDR1 SGHRS and CDR2 YFSETQ. The CDR3 is 13 amino acids. This CDR3 reads CASSLGYPYEQYF. The CDR3 nucleotides read TGCGCCAGCAGCTTGGGTTACCCCTACGAGCAGTACTTC.

This chain joins TRBV30 and TRBJ2-7; D remains unclear. The germline CDR1 and CDR2 sequences are GTSNPN and SVGIG (reference sequence). The CDR3 is made up of 12 amino acids. The ends were cut back, 0 bases at V and 3 bases at J, with 6 bases in the middle. The DNA for the CDR3 is TGTGCCTGGAGTGTTGTTTTCTACGAGCAGTACTTC. Amino acid sequence: CAWSVVFYEQYF.